One and the same sample provided the 32 T cell receptor beta chains below, sequenced in a study of T cells in Graves' hyperthyroidism and ophthalmopathy. The source material, RNA transcripts, was used to amplify TCR beta CDR3 regions. HTBI primers were the set used in a first-round RT-PCR of the TCR CDR3. In TCRdb, the multiplex PCR reads were re-called with MiXCR into one record per CDR3 protein. Counted here are 500,000 to 650,000 distinct CDR3 sequences, 20% occurring once; the ten biggest clones make up roughly 47%. The sequenced material came from blood. The receptors originated from a man between 35 and 55 years old with Graves' ophthalmopathy.

This clonotype was counted many times. The CDR3 bases are TGTGCCAGCAGCCAGGGGCCCTACAATGAGCAGTTCTTC. Amino acid sequence: CASSQGPYNEQFF. The chain employs TRBV6-1 and TRBJ2-1, with D possibly matching TRBD1 (6 bases). Trimming stripped 6 bases from V and 2 bases from J, with 8 bases between. CDR1 and CDR2 (germline): MNHNS, SASEGT. The CDR3 runs 13 residues.

This clonotype was detected a few times. The J gene is TRBJ2-7, the V gene TRBV28, with D uncertain. The V and J ends lost 4 bases and 0 bases respectively, with 10 bases between them. The CDR3 covers 14 residues. Germline V gene data show CDR1 as MDHEN and CDR2 as SYDVKM. The CDR3 DNA follows: TGTGCCAGCAGTTCCCCAACCGGCTCCTACGAGCAGTACTTC. Translation: CASSSPTGSYEQYF.

This clonotype occurred many times. This rearrangement joins TRBV5-1 to TRBJ1-2; possible D gene TRBD1, 5 bases. V lost 5 bases and J 2 bases, leaving 10 bases between the germline ends. This CDR3 region has 13 residues. Germline CDR1 reads SGHRS; CDR2 reads YFSETQ. CDR3: CASRRDANYGYTF. CDR3 nucleotide sequence: TGCGCCAGCAGGAGGGACGCCAACTATGGCTACACCTTC.

This clonotype was counted only a few times. The chain links TRBV30 to TRBJ1-4, with D possibly being TRBD1 (6 bases). The CDR3 length is 14 residues. V was pared by 1 base and J by 5 bases, with 11 bases between. The germline gives CDR1 GTSNPN, CDR2 SVGIG (reference sequence). The CDR3 nucleotides read TGTGCCTGGAGTGACCGGGACATCAATGAAAAACTGTTTTTT. This gives the protein CAWSDRDINEKLFF.

This clonotype was observed many times. This sequence joins TRBV12-5 and TRBJ2-1; D is unresolved. V was trimmed by 4 bases and J by 1 base, leaving 14 bases between them. In germline, CDR1 is LGHNT, CDR2 FRNRAP. This CDR3 is built from 16 residues. In DNA form, the CDR3 reads TGTGCTAGTGGTTCCCCCAGGACGGATTCCTACAATGAGCAGTTCTTC. This sequence encodes CASGSPRTDSYNEQFF.

This clonotype was seen a handful of times. This chain joins TRBV20-1 and TRBJ2-5; either TRBD1 or TRBD2 may fit D (5 bases each). Trimming removed 1 base at V and 4 bases at J, with 10 bases between. Germline V gives CDR1 DFQATT, CDR2 SNEGSKA (reference sequence). This CDR3 is built from 13 residues. The CDR3 region has the DNA TGCAGTGCTAGAGGAGGGGCGGGAGAGACCCAGTACTTC. Amino acids: CSARGGAGETQYF.

This clonotype was counted ten times or more. V is TRBV20-1 and J is TRBJ2-7; 7 bases map to TRBD1. Germline values: CDR1 DFQATT, CDR2 SNEGSKA (reference sequence). V shed 3 bases, J shed 0 bases, and the junction held 8 bases outside the gene matches. This CDR3 is built from 15 residues. The CDR3 nucleotides read TGCAGTGCTAGCGAACCGGGACAGCTCTCCTACGAGCAGTACTTC. This encodes CSASEPGQLSYEQYF.

This clonotype showed up just a few times. A read error may account for a junction end that differs from germline. The rearrangement uses TRBV7-9 and TRBJ1-1, with D tentatively TRBD1 (6 bases). This CDR3 is built from 14 residues. The V gene's germline CDR1 is SEHNR and CDR2 FQNEAQ (reference sequence). The CDR3 reads CVSSSQGGGTEAFF. The CDR3 nucleotides read TGTGTCAGCAGCTCCCAGGGAGGGGGGACTGAAGCTTTCTTT.

The chain employs TRBV9 and TRBJ2-7, with D maybe TRBD1 (6 bases). Germline values: CDR1 SGDLS, CDR2 YYNGEE. The CDR3 sequence is 19 residues long. V lost 0 bases, J lost 0 bases, and 22 bases lay in between. CDR3 nucleotide sequence: TGTGCCAGCAGCGTAGTTGGGCAGGGGAAACCCGTAAACTCCTACGAGCAGTACTTC. Residues: CASSVVGQGKPVNSYEQYF.

The sample holds a few counts of this clonotype. The CDR3 carries no conserved terminal phenylalanine or tryptophan, so it likely arises from a read error. The chain joins TRBV11-2 to TRBJ2-2; no definite D call. Germline V gene data show CDR1 as SGHAT and CDR2 as FQNNGV. The CDR3 extends over 14 amino acids. Trimming shortened V by 0 bases and J by 4 bases, and 6 bases separated the two germline ends. CDR3 loop: CASSLETITGELFS. Here the CDR3 DNA reads TGTGCCAGCAGCTTAGAAACCATCACCGGGGAGCTGTTTTCT.

The V call is TRBV7-9, the J call TRBJ1-4; weak D call: TRBD1 (6 bases). Trimming pared 7 bases from V and 3 bases from J, leaving 9 bases between. Germline V lookup: CDR1 SEHNR, CDR2 FQNEAQ (reference sequence). This CDR3 is built from 13 residues. The CDR3 coding sequence is TGTGCCAGCAAGGGGGAGTCTAATGAAAAACTGTTTTTT. Translation: CASKGESNEKLFF.

With regard to this clonotype: This may stem from a read error, because a much larger clone lies one nucleotide away. The V gene is TRBV5-1, the J gene TRBJ1-1, with 11 bases that match TRBD1. This CDR3 has 15 residues. Germline CDR1 is SGHRS and CDR2 is YFSETQ. The trim removed 4 bases at V and 5 bases at J, leaving 7 bases unmatched. In nucleotides, the CDR3 is TGCGCCAGCAGCGCCGCTGGGACAGGGGGGACTGAAGCTTTCTTT. Translating gives CASSAAGTGGTEAFF.

The chain recombines TRBV7-3 with TRBJ2-3; D is unresolved. The germline gives CDR1 SGHTA, CDR2 FQGTGA. Trimming left V 9 bases short and J 2 bases short, with 15 bases between. CDR3 length equals 14 residues. The CDR3 sequence: CASRPGPFTDTQYF. The CDR3 DNA follows: TGTGCCAGTAGGCCGGGTCCTTTCACAGATACGCAGTATTTT.

This clonotype appeared a few times. The chain has TRBV27 and TRBJ1-2, with D tentatively TRBD1 (6 bases). In germline, CDR1 is MNHEY, CDR2 SMNVEV (reference sequence). The CDR3 has 14 residues. The V end was cut by 5 bases, the J end by 2 bases, with 12 bases between. The CDR3 protein is CASSPGGPNYGYTF. CDR3 DNA sequence: TGTGCCAGCAGTCCCGGGGGCCCCAACTATGGCTACACCTTC.

This clonotype was counted only a few times. The rearrangement uses TRBV7-2 and TRBJ2-5; tentative D call: TRBD2 (6 bases). CDR1 and CDR2 from the germline V gene are SGHTA and FQGNSA. The CDR3 length is 16 residues. Trimming removed 5 bases from V and 0 bases from J, with 16 bases in between. CDR3 loop: CASSPHRDLYQETQYF. The CDR3 DNA reads as TGTGCCAGCAGCCCTCACCGGGACTTGTACCAAGAGACCCAGTACTTC. The full variable domain, with the rest looked up from reference TRBV7-2 and TRBJ2-5, is GAGVSQSPSNKVTEKGKDVELRCDPISGHTALYWYRQSLGQGLEFLIYFQGNSAPDKSGLPSDRFSAERTGGSVSTLTIQRTQQEDSAVYLCASSPHRDLYQETQYFGPGTRLLVL.

This clonotype has a handful of counts. A much more abundant neighbour one base away suggests this may be a read error. The chain has TRBV13 and TRBJ1-6; 8 bases agree with TRBD1. With 5 bases clipped from V and 8 bases from J, the junction kept 5 bases outside the gene matches. Germline CDR1 PRHDT, CDR2 FYEKMQ (reference sequence). The CDR3 has 14 residues. CDR3 DNA: TGTGCCAGCAGCATCGGACAGGGTGATTCACCCCTCCACTTT. Its translation is CASSIGQGDSPLHF.

This clonotype occurred once. The chain is built from TRBV10-3 and TRBJ2-1; no clear D gene. V gave up 2 bases and J gave up 6 bases, with 5 bases separating them. The CDR3 length is 12 residues. Germline lookup yields CDR1 ENHRY and CDR2 SYGVKD. CDR3 DNA: TGTGCCATCAGTGAGCGAAGCAATGAGCAGTTCTTC. This sequence encodes CAISERSNEQFF.

This clonotype was counted many times. This chain joins TRBV12-3 or TRBV12-4 and TRBJ2-3, with 11 bases aligning to TRBD2. The length of the CDR3 is 16 residues. The J segment lost 0 bases and the V segment lost 6 bases, leaving 5 bases of the junction unmatched. The CDR3 spells CASSLLAGASTDTQYF. CDR3 in DNA: TGTGCCAGCAGCCTACTAGCGGGGGCTAGCACAGATACGCAGTATTTT.

This chain uses TRBV30 with TRBJ2-1; weak D call: TRBD2 (5 bases). The CDR3 consists of 13 residues. Germline loops: CDR1 GTSNPN, CDR2 SVGIG (reference sequence). Trimming removed 0 bases at V and 10 bases at J, with 13 bases between. The CDR3 is CAWSVGLVAEQFF. CDR3 sequence (DNA): TGTGCCTGGAGTGTTGGACTGGTTGCCGAGCAGTTCTTC.

CDR3 amino acids: CASSQESRASRRPQHF. The DNA for the CDR3 is TGTGCCAGCAGCCAAGAATCCCGCGCATCCCGGCGGCCCCAGCATTTT. The V gene is TRBV3-1, the J gene TRBJ1-5; D gene unclear. V was shortened by 0 bases and J by 9 bases, with 18 bases between the two germline ends. The length of the CDR3 is 16 residues. Germline-derived CDR1 and CDR2 are LGHDT and YNNKEL (reference sequence).

At least ten counts were recorded for this clonotype. The chain combines TRBV28 with TRBJ2-5; no firm D call. CDR1 and CDR2 from the germline V gene are MDHEN and SYDVKM. The CDR3 contains 14 residues. Trimming took 2 bases from V and 6 from J, leaving 13 bases between them. CDR3 amino acids: CASSLGLGSQTQYF. Here the CDR3 DNA reads TGTGCCAGCAGTTTAGGTCTCGGGTCCCAGACCCAGTACTTC.

This clonotype has just a few counts. The chain links TRBV6-1 to TRBJ1-3; the D gene is possibly TRBD1 (6 bases). From germline, CDR1 is MNHNS and CDR2 SASEGT. Trimming took off 6 bases at V and 0 bases at J, with 15 bases between the two ends. This CDR3 has 16 amino acids. CDR3: CASSLGQSSSGNTIYF. The CDR3 DNA reads TGTGCCAGCAGCCTCGGACAGAGTAGCTCTGGAAACACCATATATTTT.

In its sample, this clonotype was seen a few times. The chain recombines TRBV5-4 with TRBJ2-5, with 11 bases aligning to TRBD1. Unmatched junction bases numbered 5, after V lost 5 bases and J lost 5 bases. CDR1 and CDR2 from the germline V gene are SGHNT and YYREEE (reference sequence). This CDR3 is 14 amino acids long. The CDR3 is CASRDRGLGETQYF. The CDR3 DNA reads as TGTGCCAGCAGGGACAGGGGGCTCGGGGAGACCCAGTACTTC.

This clonotype appeared a few times. This chain uses TRBV3-1 with TRBJ1-5; 7 bases are shared with TRBD1. Germline V gives CDR1 LGHDT, CDR2 YNNKEL (reference sequence). There are 15 residues in the CDR3. V shed 4 bases, J shed 5 bases, and the junction held 8 bases outside the gene matches. CDR3 DNA: TGTGCCAGCAGCCCCTGGACAGGTACCGATCAGCCCCAGCATTTT. It translates to CASSPWTGTDQPQHF. Variable domain in full (rest from reference TRBV3-1 and TRBJ1-5): DTAVSQTPKYLVTQMGNDKSIKCEQNLGHDTMYWYKQDSKKFLKIMFSYNNKELIINETVPNRFSPKSPDKAHLNLHINSLELGDSAVYFCASSPWTGTDQPQHFGDGTRLSIL.

V usage is TRBV7-8 and J usage is TRBJ2-7; possibly TRBD1 for D (5 bases). The germline V and J ends were trimmed by 5 bases and 2 bases, with 25 bases remaining between them. CDR3 length equals 18 residues. Germline assignment: CDR1 SGHVS and CDR2 FQNEAQ. The CDR3 sequence: CASSLLALTQGSPYEQYF. CDR3 bases: TGTGCCAGCAGCCTCTTAGCCCTTACCCAGGGAAGCCCCTACGAGCAGTACTTC.

This clonotype has only a few counts. V usage is TRBV7-3 and J usage is TRBJ2-3; TRBD2 matches at 7 bases. CDR1 and CDR2 from the germline V gene are SGHTA and FQGTGA. V shed 5 bases and J 6 bases; nucleotides not matched to a gene: 8. This CDR3 contains 14 residues. DNA for the CDR3: TGTGCCAGCAGCCCGACCGCGGGGGTGGATACGCAGTATTTT. Translation: CASSPTAGVDTQYF.

The rearrangement uses TRBV6-1 and TRBJ1-5; 8 nucleotides align to TRBD1. V shed 4 bases, J shed 6 bases, and the junction held 2 bases outside the gene matches. The CDR3 runs 13 residues. Germline V gene data show CDR1 as MNHNS and CDR2 as SASEGT. The DNA for the CDR3 is TGTGCCAGCAGTGGTGACAGGGGTCAGCCCCAGCATTTT. The encoded protein is CASSGDRGQPQHF.

The chain is built from TRBV12-5 and TRBJ1-5, with D possibly TRBD1 on 5 matching bases. Germline CDR1 is LGHNT and CDR2 is FRNRAP. V was clipped by 3 bases and J by 7 bases, with 10 bases between them. The CDR3 spans 13 residues. CDR3 loop: CASGFGGAQPQHF. Here the CDR3 DNA reads TGTGCTAGTGGTTTTGGGGGAGCGCAGCCCCAGCATTTT.

In its sample, this clonotype was seen a few times. J is TRBJ2-2 and V is TRBV7-9; D uncertain. CDR3 length equals 15 residues. V was cut by 2 bases and J by 6 bases, with 13 bases left in between. Germline V gives CDR1 SEHNR, CDR2 FQNEAQ (reference sequence). CDR3 DNA: TGTGCCAGCAGCTTATCTCTAGACGGGTCCGGGGAGCTGTTTTTT. Translation gives CASSLSLDGSGELFF.

This clonotype has a handful of counts. The chain is built from TRBV13 and TRBJ2-3; 14 nucleotides align to TRBD2. The length of the CDR3 is 20 residues. The V gene's germline CDR1 is PRHDT and CDR2 FYEKMQ (reference sequence). V was pared by 2 bases and J by 1 base, with 11 bases of the junction left unmatched. The CDR3 coding sequence is TGTGCCAGCAGCTTAATCCCGGGACTAGCGGGAGATGAGGGCACAGATACGCAGTATTTT. The encoded protein is CASSLIPGLAGDEGTDTQYF.

This clonotype was counted once. The chain links TRBV18 to TRBJ1-5; 8 positions match TRBD1. The V gene's germline CDR1 is KGHSH and CDR2 LQKENI. There are 16 residues in the CDR3. J gave up 0 bases and V 4 bases, and 5 bases lay outside the gene matches. CDR3 protein: CASSQGTGNSNQPQHF. CDR3 bases: TGTGCCAGCTCACAAGGGACAGGCAATAGCAATCAGCCCCAGCATTTT. Combining the CDR3 with reference TRBV18 and TRBJ1-5 gives the whole variable domain NAGVMQNPRHLVRRRGQEARLRCSPMKGHSHVYWYRQLPEEGLKFMVYLQKENIIDESGMPKERFSAEFPKEGPSILRIQQVVRGDSAAYFCASSQGTGNSNQPQHFGDGTRLSIL.

Only a few counts were recorded for this clonotype. This rearrangement joins TRBV7-9 to TRBJ2-3; D not resolved. The V end lost 7 bases, the J end lost 2 bases, and 7 bases lay between the germline ends. From germline, CDR1 is SEHNR and CDR2 FQNEAQ (reference sequence). The CDR3 is 12 residues long. The CDR3 loop is CASTTATDTQYF. In DNA, the CDR3 is TGTGCCAGCACCACAGCCACAGATACGCAGTATTTT.